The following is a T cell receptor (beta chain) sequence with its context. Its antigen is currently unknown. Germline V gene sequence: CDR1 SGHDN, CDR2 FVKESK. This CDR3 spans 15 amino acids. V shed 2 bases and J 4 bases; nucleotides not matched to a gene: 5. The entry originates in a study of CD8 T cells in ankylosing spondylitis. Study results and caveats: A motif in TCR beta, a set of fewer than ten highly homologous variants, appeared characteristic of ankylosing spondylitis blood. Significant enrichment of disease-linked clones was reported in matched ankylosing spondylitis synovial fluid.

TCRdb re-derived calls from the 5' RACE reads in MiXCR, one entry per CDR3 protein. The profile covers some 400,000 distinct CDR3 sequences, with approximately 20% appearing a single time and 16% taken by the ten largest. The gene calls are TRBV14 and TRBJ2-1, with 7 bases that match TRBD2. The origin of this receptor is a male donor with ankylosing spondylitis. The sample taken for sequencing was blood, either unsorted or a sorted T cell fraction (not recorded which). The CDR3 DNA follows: TGTGCCAGCAGCCAACGGCTAGCGGTATACAATGAGCAGTTCTTC. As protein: CASSQRLAVYNEQFF.